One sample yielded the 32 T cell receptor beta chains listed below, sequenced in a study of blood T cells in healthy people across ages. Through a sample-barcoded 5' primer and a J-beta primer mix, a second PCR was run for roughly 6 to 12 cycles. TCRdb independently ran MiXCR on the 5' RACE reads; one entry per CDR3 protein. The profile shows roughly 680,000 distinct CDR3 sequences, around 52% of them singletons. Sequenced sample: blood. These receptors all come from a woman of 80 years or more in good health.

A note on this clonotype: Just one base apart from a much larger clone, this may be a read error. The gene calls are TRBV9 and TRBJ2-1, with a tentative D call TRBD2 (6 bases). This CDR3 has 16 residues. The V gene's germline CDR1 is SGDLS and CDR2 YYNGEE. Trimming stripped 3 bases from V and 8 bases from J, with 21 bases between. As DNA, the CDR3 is TGTGCCAGCAGCGCAGGGAAGCGGGCCAGGTTGGATGAGCAGTTCTTC. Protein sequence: CASSAGKRARLDEQFF. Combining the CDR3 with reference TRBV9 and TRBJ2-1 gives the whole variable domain DSGVTQTPKHLITATGQRVTLRCSPRSGDLSVYWYQQSLDQGLQFLIQYYNGEERAKGNILERFSAQQFPDLHSELNLSSLELGDSALYFCASSAGKRARLDEQFFGPGTRLTVL.

The CDR3 sequence is CASALGVVNTEAFF. The CDR3 DNA sequence: TGCGCCAGCGCACTGGGAGTTGTGAACACTGAAGCTTTCTTT. V is TRBV4-3 and J is TRBJ1-1; D remains ambiguous. Germline CDR1 LGHNA, CDR2 YSLEER. The CDR3 totals 14 residues. Between the trimmed V and J ends, which lost 8 bases and 0 bases, there was a span of 13 bases.

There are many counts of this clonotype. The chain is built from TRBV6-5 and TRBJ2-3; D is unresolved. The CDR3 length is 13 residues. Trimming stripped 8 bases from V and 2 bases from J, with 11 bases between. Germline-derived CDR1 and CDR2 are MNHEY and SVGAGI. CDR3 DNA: TGTGCCAGCCGAAGAGTCTTCACAGATACGCAGTATTTT. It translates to CASRRVFTDTQYF.

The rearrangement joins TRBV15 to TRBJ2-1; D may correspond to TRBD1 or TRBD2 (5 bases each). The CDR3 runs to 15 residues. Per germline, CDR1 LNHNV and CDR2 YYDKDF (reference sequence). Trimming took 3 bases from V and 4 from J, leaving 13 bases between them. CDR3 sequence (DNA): TGTGCCACCAGCAGGGTTGGGGGAGCTTACAATGAGCAGTTCTTC. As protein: CATSRVGGAYNEQFF.

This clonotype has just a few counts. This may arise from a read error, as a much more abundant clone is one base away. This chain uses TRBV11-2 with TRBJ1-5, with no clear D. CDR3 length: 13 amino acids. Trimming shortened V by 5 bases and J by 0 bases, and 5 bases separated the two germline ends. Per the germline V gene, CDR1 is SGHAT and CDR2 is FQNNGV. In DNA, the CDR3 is TGTGCCAGCAGCGTATATAGCAATCAGCCCCAGCATTTT. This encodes CASSVYSNQPQHF. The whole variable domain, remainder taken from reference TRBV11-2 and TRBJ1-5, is EAGVAQSPRYKIIEKRQSVAFWCNPISGHATLYWYQQILGQGPKLLIQFQNNGVVDDSQLPKDRFSAERLKGVDSTLKIQPAKLEDSAVYLCASSVYSNQPQHFGDGTRLSIL.

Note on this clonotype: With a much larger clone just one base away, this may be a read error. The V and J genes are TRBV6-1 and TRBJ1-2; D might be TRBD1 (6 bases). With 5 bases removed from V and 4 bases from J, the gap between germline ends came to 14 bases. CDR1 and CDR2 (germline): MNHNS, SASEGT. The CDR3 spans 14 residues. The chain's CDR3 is CASSLGGTAYGYTF. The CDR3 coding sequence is TGTGCCAGCAGTTTAGGGGGGACGGCCTATGGCTACACCTTC.

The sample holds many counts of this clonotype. CDR3 loop: CASSVASLGTDTQYF. In DNA form, the CDR3 reads TGTGCCAGCAGCGTAGCGTCACTAGGCACAGATACGCAGTATTTT. The V call is TRBV9, the J call TRBJ2-3; D perhaps matches TRBD2 (5 bases). CDR3 length: 15 amino acids. Germline V gene sequence: CDR1 SGDLS, CDR2 YYNGEE. Trimming stripped 0 bases from V and 1 base from J, with 9 bases between.

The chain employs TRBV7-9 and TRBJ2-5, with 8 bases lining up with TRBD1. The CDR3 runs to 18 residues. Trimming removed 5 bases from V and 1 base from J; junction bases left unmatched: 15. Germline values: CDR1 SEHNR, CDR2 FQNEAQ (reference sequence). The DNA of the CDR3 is TGTGCCAGCAGCCCCGACAGGGGACAGTCCGTTAGCCAAGAGACCCAGTACTTC. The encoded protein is CASSPDRGQSVSQETQYF.

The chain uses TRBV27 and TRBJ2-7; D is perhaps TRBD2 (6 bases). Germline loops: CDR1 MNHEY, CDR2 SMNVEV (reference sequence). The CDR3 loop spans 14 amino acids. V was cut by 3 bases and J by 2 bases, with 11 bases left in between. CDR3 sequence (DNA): TGTGCCAGCAGTTTTTTGGCGGGAACCTACGAGCAGTACTTC. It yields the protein CASSFLAGTYEQYF.

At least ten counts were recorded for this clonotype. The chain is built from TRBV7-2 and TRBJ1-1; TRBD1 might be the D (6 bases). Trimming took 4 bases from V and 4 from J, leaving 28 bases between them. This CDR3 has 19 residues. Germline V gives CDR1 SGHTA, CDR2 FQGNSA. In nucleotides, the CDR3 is TGTGCCAGCAGCTCAATCGCAGAATGGGGGCGGGTCAGTGCCACTGAAGCTTTCTTT. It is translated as CASSSIAEWGRVSATEAFF.

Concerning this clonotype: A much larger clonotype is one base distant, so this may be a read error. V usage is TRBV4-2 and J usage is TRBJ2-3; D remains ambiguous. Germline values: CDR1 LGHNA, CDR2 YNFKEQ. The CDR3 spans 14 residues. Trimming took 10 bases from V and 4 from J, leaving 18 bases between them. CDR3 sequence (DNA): TGTGCCAACAAACCGTCAAGTGAGCCAGATACGCAGTATTTT. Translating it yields CANKPSSEPDTQYF.

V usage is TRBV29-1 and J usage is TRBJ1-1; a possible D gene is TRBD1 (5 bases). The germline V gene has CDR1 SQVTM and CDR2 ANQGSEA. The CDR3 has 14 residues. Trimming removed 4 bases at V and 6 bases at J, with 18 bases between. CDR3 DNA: TGCAGCGTTGTACTCCCTTCAGGGCCAGCTGAAGCTTTCTTT. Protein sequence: CSVVLPSGPAEAFF.

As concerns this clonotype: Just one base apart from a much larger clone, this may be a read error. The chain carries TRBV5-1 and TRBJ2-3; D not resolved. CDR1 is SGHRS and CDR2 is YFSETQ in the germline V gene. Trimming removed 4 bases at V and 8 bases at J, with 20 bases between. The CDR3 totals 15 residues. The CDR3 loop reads CASSQVISLSGTQYF. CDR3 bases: TGCGCCAGCAGCCAGGTAATCAGCCTAAGTGGTACGCAGTATTTT.

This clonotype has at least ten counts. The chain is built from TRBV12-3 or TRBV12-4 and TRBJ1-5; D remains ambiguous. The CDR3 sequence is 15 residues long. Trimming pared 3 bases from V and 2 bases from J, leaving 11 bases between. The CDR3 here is CASSLGSDGNQPQHF. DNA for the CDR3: TGTGCCAGCAGTTTGGGGTCGGATGGCAATCAGCCCCAGCATTTT.

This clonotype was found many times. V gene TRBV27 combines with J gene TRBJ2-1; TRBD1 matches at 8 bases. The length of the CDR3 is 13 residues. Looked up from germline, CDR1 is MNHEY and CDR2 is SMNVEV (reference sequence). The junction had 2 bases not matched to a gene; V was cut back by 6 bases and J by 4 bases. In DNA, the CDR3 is TGTGCCAGCAGCCGGGACAGGTACAATGAGCAGTTCTTC. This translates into CASSRDRYNEQFF.

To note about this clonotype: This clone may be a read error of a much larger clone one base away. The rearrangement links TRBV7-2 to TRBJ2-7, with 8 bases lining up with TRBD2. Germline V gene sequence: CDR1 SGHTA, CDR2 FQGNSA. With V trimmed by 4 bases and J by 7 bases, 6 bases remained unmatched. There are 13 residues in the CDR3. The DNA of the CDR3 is TGTGCCAGCAGCTCAATTCGGGAGGGTGAGCAGTACTTC. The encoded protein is CASSSIREGEQYF.

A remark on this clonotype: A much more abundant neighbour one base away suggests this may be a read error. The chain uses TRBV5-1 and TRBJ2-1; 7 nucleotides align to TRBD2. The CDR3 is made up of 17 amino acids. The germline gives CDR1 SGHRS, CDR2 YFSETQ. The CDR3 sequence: CASSSQRSGADYNKQFF. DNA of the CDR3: TGCGCCAGCAGCTCCCAGAGGAGCGGGGCGGATTACAATAAGCAGTTCTTC. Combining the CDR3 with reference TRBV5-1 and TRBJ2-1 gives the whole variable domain KAGVTQTPRYLIKTRGQQVTLSCSPISGHRSVSWYQQTPGQGLQFLFEYFSETQRNKGNFPGRFSGRQFSNSRSEMNVSTLELGDSALYLCASSSQRSGADYNKQFFGPGTRLTVL.

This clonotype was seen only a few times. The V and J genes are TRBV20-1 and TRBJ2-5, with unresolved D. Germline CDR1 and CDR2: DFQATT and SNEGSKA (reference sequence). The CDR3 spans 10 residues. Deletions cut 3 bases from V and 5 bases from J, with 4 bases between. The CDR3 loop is CSASHETQYF. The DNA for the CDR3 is TGCAGTGCTAGTCATGAGACCCAGTACTTC.

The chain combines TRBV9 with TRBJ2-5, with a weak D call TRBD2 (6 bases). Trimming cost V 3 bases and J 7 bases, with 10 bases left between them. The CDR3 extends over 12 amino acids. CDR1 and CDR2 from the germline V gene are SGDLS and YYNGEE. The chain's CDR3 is CASSGLGGTQYF. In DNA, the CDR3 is TGTGCCAGCAGCGGTTTGGGGGGGACCCAGTACTTC.

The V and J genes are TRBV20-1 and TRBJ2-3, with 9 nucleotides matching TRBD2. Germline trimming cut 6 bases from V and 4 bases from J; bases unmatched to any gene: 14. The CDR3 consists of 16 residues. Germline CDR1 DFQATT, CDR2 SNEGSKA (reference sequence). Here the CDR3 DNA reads TGCAGTGCCACGGTTATGGCGGGGGGGCCCGCAGATACGCAGTATTTT. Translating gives CSATVMAGGPADTQYF.

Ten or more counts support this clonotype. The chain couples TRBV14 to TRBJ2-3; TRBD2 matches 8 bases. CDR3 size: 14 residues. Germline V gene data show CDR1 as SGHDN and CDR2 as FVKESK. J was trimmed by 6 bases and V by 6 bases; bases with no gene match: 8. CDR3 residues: CASRPPAGEDTQYF. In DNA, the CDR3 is TGTGCCAGCAGACCCCCAGCGGGAGAGGATACGCAGTATTTT.

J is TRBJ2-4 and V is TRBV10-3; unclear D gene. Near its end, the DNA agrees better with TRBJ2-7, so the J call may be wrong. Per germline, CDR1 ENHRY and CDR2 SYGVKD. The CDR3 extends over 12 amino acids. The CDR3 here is CAISVDTYEQYF. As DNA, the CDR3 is TGTGCCATCAGCGTAGACACCTACGAGCAGTACTTC.

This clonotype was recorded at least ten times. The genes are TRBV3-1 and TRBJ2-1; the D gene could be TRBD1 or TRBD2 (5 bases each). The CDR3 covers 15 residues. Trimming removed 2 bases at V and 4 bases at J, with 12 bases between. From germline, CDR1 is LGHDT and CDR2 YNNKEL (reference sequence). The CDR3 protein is CASSQTRGAYNEQFF. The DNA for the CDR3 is TGTGCCAGCAGCCAAACCCGGGGCGCTTACAATGAGCAGTTCTTC.

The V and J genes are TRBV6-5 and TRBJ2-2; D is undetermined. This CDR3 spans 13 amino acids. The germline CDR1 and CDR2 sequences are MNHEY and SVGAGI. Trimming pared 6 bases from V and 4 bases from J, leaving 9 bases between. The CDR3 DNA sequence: TGTGCCAGCAGGCAAATATCCACCGGGGAGCTGTTTTTT. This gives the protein CASRQISTGELFF.

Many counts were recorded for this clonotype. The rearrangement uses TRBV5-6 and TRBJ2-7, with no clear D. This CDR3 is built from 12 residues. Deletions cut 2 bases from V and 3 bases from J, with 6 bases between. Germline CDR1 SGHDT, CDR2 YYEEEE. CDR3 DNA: TGTGCCAGCAGCTTATTCGGCTACGAGCAGTACTTC. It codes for CASSLFGYEQYF.

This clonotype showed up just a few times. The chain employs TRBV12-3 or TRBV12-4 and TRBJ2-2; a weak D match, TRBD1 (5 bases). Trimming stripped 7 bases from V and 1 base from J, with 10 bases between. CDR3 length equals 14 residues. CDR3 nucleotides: TGTGCCAGCACCATGGGGCAGAACACCGGGGAGCTGTTTTTT. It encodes CASTMGQNTGELFF.

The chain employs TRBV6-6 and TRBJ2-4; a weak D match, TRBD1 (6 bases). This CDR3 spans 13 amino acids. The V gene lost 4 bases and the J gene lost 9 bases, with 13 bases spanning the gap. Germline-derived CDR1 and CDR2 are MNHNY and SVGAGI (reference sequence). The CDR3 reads CASSCQGQSIQYF. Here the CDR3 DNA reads TGTGCCAGCAGTTGTCAGGGACAAAGCATTCAGTACTTC.

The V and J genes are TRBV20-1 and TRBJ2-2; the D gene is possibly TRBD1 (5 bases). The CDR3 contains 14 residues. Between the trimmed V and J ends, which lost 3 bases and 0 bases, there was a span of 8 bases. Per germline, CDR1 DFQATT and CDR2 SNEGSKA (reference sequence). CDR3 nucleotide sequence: TGCAGTGCTAGTGACAGAACGAACACCGGGGAGCTGTTTTTT. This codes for CSASDRTNTGELFF.

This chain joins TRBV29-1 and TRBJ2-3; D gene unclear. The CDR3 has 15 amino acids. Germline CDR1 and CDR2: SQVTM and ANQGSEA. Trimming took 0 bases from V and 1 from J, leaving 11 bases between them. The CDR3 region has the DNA TGCAGCGTTGAAGAGCCGGGCCCCGGCACAGATACGCAGTATTTT. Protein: CSVEEPGPGTDTQYF.

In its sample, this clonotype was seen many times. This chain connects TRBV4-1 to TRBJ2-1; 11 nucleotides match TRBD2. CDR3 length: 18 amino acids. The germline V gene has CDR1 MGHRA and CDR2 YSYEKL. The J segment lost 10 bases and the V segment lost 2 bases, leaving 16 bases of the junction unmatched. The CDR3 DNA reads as TGCGCCAGCAGCCAAAGTCCTAGCGGGAGGTCATTCGCCAGAGAGCAGTTCTTC. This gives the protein CASSQSPSGRSFAREQFF.

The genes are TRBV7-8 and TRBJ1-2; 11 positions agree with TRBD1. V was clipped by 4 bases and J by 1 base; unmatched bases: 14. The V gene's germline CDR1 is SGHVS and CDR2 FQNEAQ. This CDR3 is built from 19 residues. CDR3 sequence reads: CASSSWTGGYKVDNYGYTF. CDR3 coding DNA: TGTGCCAGCAGCTCCTGGACAGGGGGCTATAAAGTTGATAACTATGGCTACACCTTC.

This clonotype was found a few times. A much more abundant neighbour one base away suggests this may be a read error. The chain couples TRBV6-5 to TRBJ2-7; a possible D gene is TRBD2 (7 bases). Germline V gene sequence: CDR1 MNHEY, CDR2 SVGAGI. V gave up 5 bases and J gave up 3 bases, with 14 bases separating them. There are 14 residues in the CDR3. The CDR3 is CASSDAGAGYEQYF. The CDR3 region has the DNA TGTGCCAGCAGTGACGCGGGGGCAGGCTACGAGCAGTACTTC.